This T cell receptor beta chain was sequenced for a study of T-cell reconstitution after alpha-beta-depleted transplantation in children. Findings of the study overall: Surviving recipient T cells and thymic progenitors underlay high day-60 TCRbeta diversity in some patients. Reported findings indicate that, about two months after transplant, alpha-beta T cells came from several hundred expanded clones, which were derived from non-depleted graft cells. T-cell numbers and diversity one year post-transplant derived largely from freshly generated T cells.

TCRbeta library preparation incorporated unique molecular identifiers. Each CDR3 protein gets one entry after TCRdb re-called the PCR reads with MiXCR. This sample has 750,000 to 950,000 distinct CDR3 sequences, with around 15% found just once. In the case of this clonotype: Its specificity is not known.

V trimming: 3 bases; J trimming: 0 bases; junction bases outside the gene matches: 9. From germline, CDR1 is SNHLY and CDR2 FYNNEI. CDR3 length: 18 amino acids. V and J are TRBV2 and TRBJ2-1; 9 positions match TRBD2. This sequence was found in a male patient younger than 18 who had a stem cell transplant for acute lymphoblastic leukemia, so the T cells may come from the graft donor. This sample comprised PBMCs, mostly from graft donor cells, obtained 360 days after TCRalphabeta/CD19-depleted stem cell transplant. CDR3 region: CASSDFSGLAISYNEQFF. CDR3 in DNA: TGTGCCAGCAGTGATTTCTCCGGACTAGCGATCTCCTACAATGAGCAGTTCTTC.